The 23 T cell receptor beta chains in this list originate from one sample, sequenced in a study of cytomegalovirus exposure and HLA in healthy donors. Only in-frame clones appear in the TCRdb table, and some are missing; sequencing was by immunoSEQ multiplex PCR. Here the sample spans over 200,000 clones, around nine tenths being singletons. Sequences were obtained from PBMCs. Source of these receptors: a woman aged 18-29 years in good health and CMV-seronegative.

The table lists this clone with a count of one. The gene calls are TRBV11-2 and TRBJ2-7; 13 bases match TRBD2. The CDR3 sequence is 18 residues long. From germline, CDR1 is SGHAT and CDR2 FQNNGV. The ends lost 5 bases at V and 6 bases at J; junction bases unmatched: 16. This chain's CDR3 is CASSGNRLAGGPWAEQYF. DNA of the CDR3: TGTGCCAGCAGCGGTAATAGACTAGCGGGAGGCCCTTGGGCCGAGCAGTACTTC.

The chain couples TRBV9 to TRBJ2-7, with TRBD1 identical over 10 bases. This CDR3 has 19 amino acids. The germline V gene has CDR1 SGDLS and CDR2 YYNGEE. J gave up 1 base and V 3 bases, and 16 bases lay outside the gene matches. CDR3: CASSEGPTGGGGRSYEQYF. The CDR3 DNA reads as TGTGCCAGCAGCGAGGGCCCGACAGGGGGCGGGGGTAGGTCCTACGAGCAGTACTTC.

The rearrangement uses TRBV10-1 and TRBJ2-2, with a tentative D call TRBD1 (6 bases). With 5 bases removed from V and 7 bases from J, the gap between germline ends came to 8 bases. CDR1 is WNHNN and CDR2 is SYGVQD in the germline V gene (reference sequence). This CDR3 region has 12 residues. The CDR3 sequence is CASSPGVGELFF. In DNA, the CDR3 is TGCGCCAGCAGTCCAGGGGTCGGGGAGCTGTTTTTT.

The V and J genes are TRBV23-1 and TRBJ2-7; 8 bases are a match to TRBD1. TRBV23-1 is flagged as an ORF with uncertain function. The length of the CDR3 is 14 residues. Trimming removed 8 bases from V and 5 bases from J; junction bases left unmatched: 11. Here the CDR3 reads CASGKQGEDHEQYF. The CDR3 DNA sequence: TGCGCCAGCGGTAAACAGGGGGAGGACCACGAGCAGTACTTC.

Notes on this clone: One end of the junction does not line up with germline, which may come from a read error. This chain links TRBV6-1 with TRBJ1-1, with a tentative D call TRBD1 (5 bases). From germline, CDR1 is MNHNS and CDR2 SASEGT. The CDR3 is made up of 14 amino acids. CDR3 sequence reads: CASSEGELSTEAFF. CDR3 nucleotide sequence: TGTGCCAGCAGCGAAGGGGAGTTGAGCACTGAAGCTTTCTTT.

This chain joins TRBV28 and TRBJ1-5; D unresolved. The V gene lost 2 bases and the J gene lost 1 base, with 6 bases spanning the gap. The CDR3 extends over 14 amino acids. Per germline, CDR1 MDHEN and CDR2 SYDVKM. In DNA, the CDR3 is TGTGCCAGCAGTTTAGGAGGGAGCAATCAGCCCCAGCATTTT. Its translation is CASSLGGSNQPQHF.

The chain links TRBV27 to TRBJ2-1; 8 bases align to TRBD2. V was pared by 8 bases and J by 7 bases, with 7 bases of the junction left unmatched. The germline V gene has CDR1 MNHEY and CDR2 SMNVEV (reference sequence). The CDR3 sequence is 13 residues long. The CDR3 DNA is TGTGCCAGCGCCGGGGGGGGATTTAATGAGCAGTTCTTC. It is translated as CASAGGGFNEQFF.

The DNA of the CDR3 is TGTGCCAGCAGCGCCCGGCTAGCGGACGGGACCCAGTACTTC. This sequence encodes CASSARLADGTQYF. This chain uses TRBV7-9 with TRBJ2-5; 7 positions agree with TRBD2. The CDR3 covers 14 residues. Germline loops: CDR1 SEHNR, CDR2 FQNEAQ (reference sequence). Trimming at V came to 5 bases and at J to 7 bases, leaving 10 bases not matched to a gene.

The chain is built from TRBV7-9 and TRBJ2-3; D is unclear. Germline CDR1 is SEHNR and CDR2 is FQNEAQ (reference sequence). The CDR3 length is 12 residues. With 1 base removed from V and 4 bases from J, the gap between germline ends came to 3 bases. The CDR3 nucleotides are TGTGCCAGCAGCTTAGTAGCAGATACGCAGTATTTT. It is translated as CASSLVADTQYF.

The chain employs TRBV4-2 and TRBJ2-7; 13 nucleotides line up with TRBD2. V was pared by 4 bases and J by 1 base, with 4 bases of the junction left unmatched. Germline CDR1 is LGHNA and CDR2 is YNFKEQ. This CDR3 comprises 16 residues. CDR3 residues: CASSPELAGGSYEQYF. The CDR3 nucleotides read TGTGCCAGCAGCCCTGAACTAGCGGGAGGGTCCTACGAGCAGTACTTC.

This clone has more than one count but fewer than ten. The CDR3 nucleotides read TGTGCCAGCAGATCGGGACATAACTATGGCTACACCTTC. This gives the protein CASRSGHNYGYTF. The chain joins TRBV28 to TRBJ1-2; possible D gene TRBD1, 6 bases. The CDR3 is 13 residues long. CDR1 is MDHEN, CDR2 SYDVKM, per germline. V lost 6 bases to trimming and J lost 1 base, with 9 bases between them.

The CDR3, as DNA: TGTGCCAGCAGCTTAGGAGGACAGGGGGCGGGTGGCTACACCTTC. This sequence encodes CASSLGGQGAGGYTF. This chain uses TRBV11-2 with TRBJ1-2, with TRBD1 identical over 11 bases. Germline V gene lookup returns CDR1 SGHAT and CDR2 FQNNGV. The CDR3 runs to 15 residues. The trim removed 1 base at V and 7 bases at J, leaving 5 bases unmatched.

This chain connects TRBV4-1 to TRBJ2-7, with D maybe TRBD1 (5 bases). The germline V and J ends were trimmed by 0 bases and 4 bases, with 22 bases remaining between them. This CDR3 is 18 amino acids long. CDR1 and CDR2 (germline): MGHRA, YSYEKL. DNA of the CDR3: TGCGCCAGCAGCCAAGATTCTCTGACTCACAGGAACGATTACGAGCAGTACTTC. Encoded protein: CASSQDSLTHRNDYEQYF.

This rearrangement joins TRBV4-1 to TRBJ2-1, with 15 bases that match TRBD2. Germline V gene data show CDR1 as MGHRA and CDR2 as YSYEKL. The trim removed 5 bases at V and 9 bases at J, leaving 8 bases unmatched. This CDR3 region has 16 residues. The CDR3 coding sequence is TGCGCCAGCAGCAGACGGACTAGCGGGAGGGTTGGTGAGCAGTTCTTC. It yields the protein CASSRRTSGRVGEQFF.

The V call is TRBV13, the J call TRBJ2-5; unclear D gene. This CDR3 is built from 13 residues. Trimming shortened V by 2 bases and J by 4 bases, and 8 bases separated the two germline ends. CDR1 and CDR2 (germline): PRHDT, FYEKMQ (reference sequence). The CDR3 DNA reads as TGTGCCAGCAGCTTATATGCAGGAGAGACCCAGTACTTC. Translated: CASSLYAGETQYF.

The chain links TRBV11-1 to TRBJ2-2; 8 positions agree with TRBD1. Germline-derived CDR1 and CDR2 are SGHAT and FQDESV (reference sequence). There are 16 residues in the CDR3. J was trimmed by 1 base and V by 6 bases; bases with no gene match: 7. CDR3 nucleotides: TGTGCCAGCAGTCAATACGACAGGGGGAACACCGGGGAGCTGTTTTTT. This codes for CASSQYDRGNTGELFF. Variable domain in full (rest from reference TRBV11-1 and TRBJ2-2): EAEVAQSPRYKITEKSQAVAFWCDPISGHATLYWYRQILGQGPELLVQFQDESVVDDSQLPKDRFSAERLKGVDSTLKIQPAELGDSAMYLCASSQYDRGNTGELFFGEGSRLTVL.

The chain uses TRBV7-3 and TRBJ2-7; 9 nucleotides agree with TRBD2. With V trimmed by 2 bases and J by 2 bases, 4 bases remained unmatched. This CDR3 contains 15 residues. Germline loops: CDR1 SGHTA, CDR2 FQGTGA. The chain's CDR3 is CASSLSSGTTYEQYF. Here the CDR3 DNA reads TGTGCCAGCAGCTTATCTAGCGGGACTACCTACGAGCAGTACTTC. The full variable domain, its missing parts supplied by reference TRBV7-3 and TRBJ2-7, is GAGVSQTPSNKVTEKGKYVELRCDPISGHTALYWYRQSLGQGPEFLIYFQGTGAADDSGLPNDRFFAVRPEGSVSTLKIQRTERGDSAVYLCASSLSSGTTYEQYFGPGTRLTVT.

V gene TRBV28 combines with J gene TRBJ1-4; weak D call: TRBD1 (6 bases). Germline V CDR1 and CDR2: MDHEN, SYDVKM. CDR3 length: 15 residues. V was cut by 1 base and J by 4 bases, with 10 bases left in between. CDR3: CASSLYGTSNEKLFF. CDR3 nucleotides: TGTGCCAGCAGTTTATACGGGACAAGTAATGAAAAACTGTTTTTT.

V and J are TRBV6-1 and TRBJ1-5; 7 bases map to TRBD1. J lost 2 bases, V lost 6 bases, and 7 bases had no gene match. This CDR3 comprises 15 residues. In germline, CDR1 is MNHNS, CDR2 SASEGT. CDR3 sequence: CASSGTVYGNQPQHF. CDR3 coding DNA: TGTGCCAGCAGCGGGACAGTTTATGGCAATCAGCCCCAGCATTTT.

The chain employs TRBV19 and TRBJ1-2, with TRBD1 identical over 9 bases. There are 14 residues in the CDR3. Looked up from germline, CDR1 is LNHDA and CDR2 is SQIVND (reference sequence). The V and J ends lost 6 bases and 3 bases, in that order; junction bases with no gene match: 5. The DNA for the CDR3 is TGTGCCAGTAGGAAAACAGGGGGCGACTATGGCTACACCTTC. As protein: CASRKTGGDYGYTF.

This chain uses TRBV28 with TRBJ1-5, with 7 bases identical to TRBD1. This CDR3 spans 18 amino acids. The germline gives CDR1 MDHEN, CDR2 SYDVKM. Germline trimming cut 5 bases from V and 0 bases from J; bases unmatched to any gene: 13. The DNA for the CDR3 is TGTGCCAGCAGTCCCGGGGACAGAACACATTTTAGCAATCAGCCCCAGCATTTT. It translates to CASSPGDRTHFSNQPQHF.

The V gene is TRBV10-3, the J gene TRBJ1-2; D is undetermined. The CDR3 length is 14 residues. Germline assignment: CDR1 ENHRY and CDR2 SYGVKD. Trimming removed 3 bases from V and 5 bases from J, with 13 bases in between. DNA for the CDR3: TGTGCCATCAGTGAAGATAGGAGAGGATATGGCTACACCTTC. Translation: CAISEDRRGYGYTF.

In DNA, the CDR3 is TGTGCCAGCAGCTTGGGGGCGCGCACTGAAGCTTTCTTT. This translates into CASSLGARTEAFF. The genes are TRBV7-6 and TRBJ1-1, with D tentatively TRBD1 (6 bases). Germline V lookup: CDR1 SGHVS, CDR2 FNYEAQ. The V and J ends lost 3 bases and 4 bases respectively, with 9 bases between them. The CDR3 sequence is 13 residues long.